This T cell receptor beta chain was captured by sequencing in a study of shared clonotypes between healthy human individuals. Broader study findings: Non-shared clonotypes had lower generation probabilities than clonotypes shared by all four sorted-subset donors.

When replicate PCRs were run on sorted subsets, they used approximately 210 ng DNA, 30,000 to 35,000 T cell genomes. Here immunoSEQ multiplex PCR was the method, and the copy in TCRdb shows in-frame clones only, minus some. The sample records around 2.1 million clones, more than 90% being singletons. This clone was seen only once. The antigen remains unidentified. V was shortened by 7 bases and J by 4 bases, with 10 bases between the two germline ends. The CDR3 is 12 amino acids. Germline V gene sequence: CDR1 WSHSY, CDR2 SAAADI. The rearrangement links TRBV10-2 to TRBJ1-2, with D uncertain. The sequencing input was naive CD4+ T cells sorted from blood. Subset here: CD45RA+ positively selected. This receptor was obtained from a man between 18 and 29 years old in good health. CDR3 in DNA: TGCGCCAGCATGGCTGAGACCTATGGCTACACCTTC. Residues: CASMAETYGYTF.